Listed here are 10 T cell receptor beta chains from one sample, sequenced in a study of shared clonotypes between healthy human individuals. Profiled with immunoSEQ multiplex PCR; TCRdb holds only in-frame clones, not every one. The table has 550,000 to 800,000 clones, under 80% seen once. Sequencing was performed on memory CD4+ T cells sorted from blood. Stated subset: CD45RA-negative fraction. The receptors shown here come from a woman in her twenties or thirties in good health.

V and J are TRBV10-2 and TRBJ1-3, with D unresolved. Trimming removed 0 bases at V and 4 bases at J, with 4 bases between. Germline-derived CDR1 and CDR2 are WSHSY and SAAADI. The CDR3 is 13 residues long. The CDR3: CASSESRGNTIYF. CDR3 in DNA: TGCGCCAGCAGTGAGTCTCGGGGAAACACCATATATTTT.

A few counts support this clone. The CDR3 region has the DNA TGTGCCAGCAGTCCAGGGGCGAAAGCCTACGAGCAGTACTTC. Protein sequence: CASSPGAKAYEQYF. This sequence joins TRBV25-1 and TRBJ2-7; weak D call: TRBD1 (6 bases). V was clipped by 5 bases and J by 2 bases, with 13 bases between them. The CDR3 has 14 residues. Germline V lookup: CDR1 MGHDK, CDR2 SYGVNS.

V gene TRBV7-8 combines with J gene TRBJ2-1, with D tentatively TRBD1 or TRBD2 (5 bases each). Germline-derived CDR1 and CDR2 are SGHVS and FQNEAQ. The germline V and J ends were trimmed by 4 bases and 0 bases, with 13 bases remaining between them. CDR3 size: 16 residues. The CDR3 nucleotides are TGTGCCAGCAGCTCCCGGTGGGGGAGCTCCTACAATGAGCAGTTCTTC. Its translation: CASSSRWGSSYNEQFF.

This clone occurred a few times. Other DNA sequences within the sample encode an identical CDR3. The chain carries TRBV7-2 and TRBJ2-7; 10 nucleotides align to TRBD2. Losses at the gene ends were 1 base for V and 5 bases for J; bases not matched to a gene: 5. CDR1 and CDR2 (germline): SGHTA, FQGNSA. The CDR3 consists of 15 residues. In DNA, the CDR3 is TGTGCCAGCAGCTTAGTTGGCCTAGCGGGAGACGAGCAGTACTTC. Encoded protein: CASSLVGLAGDEQYF.

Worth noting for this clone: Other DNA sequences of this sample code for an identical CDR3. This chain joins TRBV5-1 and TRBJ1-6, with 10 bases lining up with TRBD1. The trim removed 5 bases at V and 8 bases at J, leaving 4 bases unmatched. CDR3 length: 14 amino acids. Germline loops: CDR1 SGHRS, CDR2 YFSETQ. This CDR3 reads CASSRDRGYSPLHF. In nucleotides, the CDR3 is TGCGCCAGCAGTCGGGACAGGGGTTATTCACCCCTCCACTTT.

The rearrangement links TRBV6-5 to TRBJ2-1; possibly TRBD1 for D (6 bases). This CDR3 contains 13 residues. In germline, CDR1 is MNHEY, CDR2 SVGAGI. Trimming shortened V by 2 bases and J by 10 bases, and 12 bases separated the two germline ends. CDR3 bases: TGTGCCAGCAGTTACGTTGGGGGCCAAGAGCAGTTCTTC. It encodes CASSYVGGQEQFF.

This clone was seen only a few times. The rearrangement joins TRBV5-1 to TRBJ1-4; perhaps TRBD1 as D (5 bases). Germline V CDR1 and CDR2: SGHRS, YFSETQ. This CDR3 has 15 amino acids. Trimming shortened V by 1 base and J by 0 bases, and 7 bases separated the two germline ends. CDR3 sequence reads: CASSLLGATNEKLFF. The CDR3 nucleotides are TGCGCCAGCAGCTTGTTGGGGGCAACTAATGAAAAACTGTTTTTT.

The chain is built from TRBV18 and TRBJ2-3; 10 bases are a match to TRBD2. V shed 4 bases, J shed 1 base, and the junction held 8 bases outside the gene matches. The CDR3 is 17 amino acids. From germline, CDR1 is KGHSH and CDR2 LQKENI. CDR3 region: CASSLTRAGGRTDTQYF. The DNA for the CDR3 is TGTGCCAGCTCACTTACAAGAGCGGGAGGGCGCACAGATACGCAGTATTTT.

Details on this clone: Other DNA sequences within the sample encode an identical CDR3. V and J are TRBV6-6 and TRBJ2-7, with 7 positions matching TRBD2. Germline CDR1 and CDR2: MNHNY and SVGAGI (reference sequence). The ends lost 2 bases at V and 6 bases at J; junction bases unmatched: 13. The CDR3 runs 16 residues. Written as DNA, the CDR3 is TGTGCCAGCAGTTACACCCGACTAGCAGGGCCGACCGAGCAGTACTTC. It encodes CASSYTRLAGPTEQYF.

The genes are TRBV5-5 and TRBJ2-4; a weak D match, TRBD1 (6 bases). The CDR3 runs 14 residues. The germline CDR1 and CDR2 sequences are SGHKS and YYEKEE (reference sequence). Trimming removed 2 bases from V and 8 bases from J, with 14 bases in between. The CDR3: CASSLPQGGDIQYF. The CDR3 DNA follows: TGTGCCAGCAGCTTACCACAGGGTGGGGACATTCAGTACTTC.